The rows below give T cell receptor beta chains drawn from one sample of a study of blood T cell repertoires in COVID-19. Repertoires were generated with immunoSEQ multiplex PCR, while TCRdb's copy carries only in-frame clones and drops some. This table has about 220,000 clones, 85% appearing once. The sample was peripheral blood. The receptors shown here come from a man in his fifties who had recovered from COVID-19. CDR3s include the opening cysteine and the closing phenylalanine or tryptophan. Each record gives: clone size, J gene, V gene, D gene, CDR3 DNA, CDR3 protein. A D gene is named only where the DNA matches it firmly. The size field is filled for only some rows; it gives once, few, many or a size class.

NA | TRBJ2-5 | TRBV7-8 | TRBD1 | TGTGCCAGCAGCTTAGTGTCGATAAGGACAGGGGGTGAAGAGACCCAGTACTTC | CASSLVSIRTGGEETQYF
NA | TRBJ1-2 | TRBV28 | TRBD1 | TGTGCCATCCTTTCGACAGGGGCCCTTTATGGCTACACCTTC | CAILSTGALYGYTF
NA | TRBJ2-7 | TRBV18 | TRBD2 | TGTGCCAGCTCACCGCGGACTAGCGGGGGCTACGAGCAGTACTTC | CASSPRTSGGYEQYF
NA | TRBJ1-2 | TRBV3-1/TRBV3-2 | NA | TGTGCCAGCAGCCAAGATCCCGGGACATCCGCCTATGGCTACACCTTC | CASSQDPGTSAYGYTF
NA | TRBJ2-3 | TRBV2 | NA | TGTGCCAGCGCCTGGCCGCACCCATTTTCCACAGATACGCAGTATTTT | CASAWPHPFSTDTQYF
NA | TRBJ1-2 | TRBV7-9 | TRBD1 | TGTGCCAGCAGCCCGCGGGACAGGGGAGACTATGGCTACACCTTC | CASSPRDRGDYGYTF
NA | TRBJ2-1 | TRBV7-9 | TRBD2 | TGTGCCAGCAGCTTATACGTCCGGGAGGGGTACAATGAGCAGTTCTTC | CASSLYVREGYNEQFF
few | TRBJ2-7 | TRBV15 | NA | TGTGCCACCAGCACTCGGACAGCCTCCTACGAGCAGTACTTC | CATSTRTASYEQYF
NA | TRBJ2-7 | TRBV15 | NA | TGTGCCACCAGCATTAAGAGGCAGGAGCAGTACTTC | CATSIKRQEQYF
NA | TRBJ1-5 | TRBV30 | TRBD1 | TGTGCCTGGAGTGAAGACAGGGGCCAGCCCCAGCATTTT | CAWSEDRGQPQHF
NA | TRBJ2-5 | TRBV11-3 | NA | TGTGCCAGCAGCTTTGGCAGGGAAGAGACCCAGTACTTC | CASSFGREETQYF
NA | TRBJ2-7 | TRBV27 | TRBD2 | TGTGCCAGCAGTTCCCTCGGGACTAGCGTCCACGAGCAGTACTTC | CASSSLGTSVHEQYF
few | TRBJ2-7 | TRBV6-6 | NA | TGTGCCAGCAGTTTACGCCCGGACATTACCCACGAGCAGTACTTC | CASSLRPDITHEQYF
NA | TRBJ1-2 | TRBV28 | TRBD1 | TGTGCCAGCAGTCCAACAGGGGTAGGCTACACCTTC | CASSPTGVGYTF
NA | TRBJ1-1 | TRBV27 | NA | TGTGCCAGCAGTTTCTCGGGGGGCAACACTGAAGCTTTCTTT | CASSFSGGNTEAFF
NA | TRBJ2-1 | TRBV28 | NA | TGTGCCAGCAGTTTTCAGGGGCTCGCGAGCTCCTACAATGAGCAGTTCTTC | CASSFQGLASSYNEQFF
NA | TRBJ2-5 | TRBV18 | NA | TGTGCCAGCTCGCCTACTTCCCAAGAGACCCAGTACTTC | CASSPTSQETQYF
NA | TRBJ2-3 | TRBV28 | NA | TGTGCCAGCAGTTCCTCGGTTCCAGATACGCAGTATTTT | CASSSSVPDTQYF
NA | TRBJ1-3 | TRBV6-5 | NA | TGTGCCAGCAGTTACCGCGGGGGGAGTGGAAACACCATATATTTT | CASSYRGGSGNTIYF
NA | TRBJ2-5 | TRBV10-2 | NA | TGCGCCAGCAGTGAGTCACGGCTAGCTGAGACCCAGTACTTC | CASSESRLAETQYF
NA | TRBJ1-1 | TRBV10-2 | TRBD1 | TGCGCCAGCATTGGACAGGGGGCGCAGAACACTGAAGCTTTCTTT | CASIGQGAQNTEAFF
NA | TRBJ2-7 | TRBV27 | TRBD2 | TGTGCCAGCAGTCCGGGGACTAGCTACGAGCAGTACTTC | CASSPGTSYEQYF
NA | TRBJ2-7 | TRBV20-1 | NA | TGCAGTGCTAGTATTCTCTACGAGCAGTACTTC | CSASILYEQYF
NA | TRBJ2-4 | TRBV19 | TRBD1 | TGTGCCAGTAGCCCCGAGACAGGGGACCTCAAAAACATTCAGTACTTC | CASSPETGDLKNIQYF
NA | TRBJ1-5 | TRBV5-1 | TRBD1 | TGCGCCAGCAGCTGGACAGGGTGGGATCAGCCCCAGCATTTT | CASSWTGWDQPQHF
NA | TRBJ1-1 | TRBV18 | NA | TGTGCCAGCTCACCAGATCTGGATACAGGGGCTTTCTTT | CASSPDLDTGAFF
NA | TRBJ1-6 | TRBV19 | NA | TGTACCAGTAGTCGCGTGGCGGACTATTCACCCCTCCACTTT | CTSSRVADYSPLHF
NA | TRBJ1-1 | TRBV28 | NA | TGTGCCAGCAGTCCCCCCAGGGTTATGAACACTGAAGCTTTCTTT | CASSPPRVMNTEAFF